Shown below are 27 T cell receptor beta chains from a single sample sequenced in a study of OX40 agonist ivuxolimab in advanced cancers. The library was produced with the immunoSEQ multiplex PCR assay. The clones in this table, taken by TCRdb from immuneACCESS, are in-frame only. Not every clone is retained; where verified, under half of the shortfall comes from an unresolved V gene, and the cause of the rest is unknown. In all, the sample holds about 88,000 clones, and around 83% of those were seen once. 0.2% to 0.25% of the sample belongs to the ten largest clones. Here the sequenced sample was CD4+ or CD8+ T cells sorted from blood, taken in a trial of the OX40 agonist ivuxolimab. These receptors all come from an adult with an advanced solid tumor such as melanoma, head and neck, liver or kidney cancer.

This chain links TRBV7-9 with TRBJ1-2, with 7 bases fitting TRBD1. The germline gives CDR1 SEHNR, CDR2 FQNEAQ (reference sequence). This CDR3 has 12 residues. V was clipped by 5 bases and J by 6 bases; unmatched bases: 3. The DNA of the CDR3 is TGTGCCAGCAGCCAGGGGGGGGATGGCTACACCTTC. It encodes CASSQGGDGYTF.

The V call is TRBV11-2, the J call TRBJ2-7, with 11 bases fitting TRBD2. The trim removed 6 bases at V and 1 base at J, leaving 2 bases unmatched. The CDR3 loop spans 14 amino acids. The germline CDR1 and CDR2 sequences are SGHAT and FQNNGV. Written as DNA, the CDR3 is TGTGCCAGCAGAGTAGCGGGAGGGTCCTACGAGCAGTACTTC. Its translation: CASRVAGGSYEQYF.

A few counts support this clone. The genes are TRBV28 and TRBJ1-1; D may be TRBD1 (5 bases). CDR1 is MDHEN and CDR2 is SYDVKM in the germline V gene. V was clipped by 7 bases and J by 0 bases, with 15 bases between them. This CDR3 comprises 15 residues. The CDR3 nucleotides read TGTGCCAGCATTCATTCCCCAGGGTTGAACACTGAAGCTTTCTTT. Protein: CASIHSPGLNTEAFF. Together with reference TRBV28 and TRBJ1-1, the CDR3 gives the full variable domain: DVKVTQSSRYLVKRTGEKVFLECVQDMDHENMFWYRQDPGLGLRLIYFSYDVKMKEKGDIPEGYSVSREKKERFSLILESASTNQTSMYLCASIHSPGLNTEAFFGQGTRLTVV.

The CDR3 loop reads CASNNWTSGVTYEQYV. CDR3 coding DNA: TGTGCCAGCAACAATTGGACTAGCGGGGTTACCTACGAGCAGTACGTC. V and J are TRBV21-1 and TRBJ2-7; the DNA was not used to check the table's D call, TRBD2. TRBV21-1 is a pseudogene segment. The CDR3 is 16 amino acids.

The CDR3 bases are TGTGCCAGCCGGAACTCTGGGGCCAACGTCCTGACTTTC. It is translated as CASRNSGANVLTF. J is TRBJ2-6 and V is TRBV5-6; no reliable D call. Trimming removed 7 bases at V and 0 bases at J, with 5 bases between. There are 13 residues in the CDR3. Germline CDR1 SGHDT, CDR2 YYEEEE.

The chain is built from TRBV30 and TRBJ2-7; 10 bases agree with TRBD1. J lost 7 bases, V lost 2 bases, and 5 bases had no gene match. Germline CDR1 and CDR2: GTSNPN and SVGIG (reference sequence). The CDR3 totals 13 residues. The CDR3 DNA follows: TGTGCCTGGAGTCGACAGGGGGCGGGGGAGCAGTACTTC. Its translation: CAWSRQGAGEQYF.

This clone was observed a single time. This rearrangement joins TRBV6-6 to TRBJ2-1; D remains unclear. Trimming took 2 bases from V and 8 from J, leaving 7 bases between them. The germline gives CDR1 MNHNY, CDR2 SVGAGI (reference sequence). This CDR3 region has 12 residues. The CDR3 sequence: CASSYISDEQFF. The CDR3 DNA sequence: TGTGCCAGCAGTTACATTTCCGATGAGCAGTTCTTC.

The CDR3 sequence: CASKYRGETGELFF. CDR3 sequence (DNA): TGTGCCAGCAAGTACAGGGGTGAAACCGGGGAGCTGTTTTTT. J is TRBJ2-2 and V is TRBV7-8; the match to TRBD1 covers 7 bases. The CDR3 contains 14 residues. V shed 7 bases, J shed 5 bases, and the junction held 7 bases outside the gene matches. Germline V gene data show CDR1 as SGHVS and CDR2 as FQNEAQ.

This clone was recorded once. The chain recombines TRBV5-1 with TRBJ2-6, with unresolved D. There are 13 residues in the CDR3. V lost 1 base and J lost 3, with 2 bases in between. From germline, CDR1 is SGHRS and CDR2 YFSETQ. CDR3 sequence: CASSLFGANVLTF. CDR3 DNA: TGCGCCAGCAGCTTGTTTGGGGCCAACGTCCTGACTTTC.

Regarding this clone: An end of the junction differs from the germline gene, which may be a read error. This rearrangement joins TRBV29-1 to TRBJ1-3; 7 positions agree with TRBD1. Germline V gene sequence: CDR1 SQVTM, CDR2 ANQGSEA. This CDR3 has 13 amino acids. CDR3 region: CSVEDRAGNTIYF. CDR3 coding DNA: TGCAGCGTCGAAGACAGGGCAGGAAACACCATATATTTT.

The gene calls are TRBV11-2 and TRBJ2-7, with a tentative D call TRBD2 (5 bases). V shed 1 base and J shed 6 bases, with 13 bases lying between them. The CDR3 extends over 14 amino acids. CDR1 and CDR2 (germline): SGHAT, FQNNGV. The CDR3: CASSLGSSFGEQYV. The CDR3 DNA sequence: TGTGCCAGCAGCTTAGGATCTAGCTTTGGCGAGCAGTACGTC.

The chain uses TRBV4-2 and TRBJ2-1; 8 bases align to TRBD2. Germline V gene sequence: CDR1 LGHNA, CDR2 YNFKEQ. The ends lost 1 base at V and 0 bases at J; junction bases unmatched: 2. The CDR3 is 16 amino acids. CDR3 nucleotide sequence: TGTGCCAGCAGCCAAGGCGGGGGGATCTCCTACAATGAGCAGTTCTTC. Translation gives CASSQGGGISYNEQFF.

The chain joins TRBV5-6 to TRBJ2-5; maybe TRBD2 (6 bases). Deletions cut 0 bases from V and 5 bases from J, with 11 bases between. Germline values: CDR1 SGHDT, CDR2 YYEEEE. This CDR3 is built from 14 residues. The CDR3 DNA follows: TGTGCCAGCAGCTTGGGTTGGGGGAGGGAGACCCAGTACTTC. It specifies CASSLGWGRETQYF.

The chain links TRBV4-1 to TRBJ2-2; D tentatively reads TRBD1 or TRBD2 (6 bases each). The CDR3 length is 18 residues. Deletions cut 1 base from V and 1 base from J, with 16 bases between. From germline, CDR1 is MGHRA and CDR2 YSYEKL. This CDR3 reads CASSQGPWGAGNTGELFF. The DNA for the CDR3 is TGCGCCAGCAGCCAAGGGCCCTGGGGGGCGGGGAACACCGGGGAGCTGTTTTTT.

The chain couples TRBV5-6 to TRBJ1-2, with 10 bases identical to TRBD1. CDR3 size: 14 residues. CDR1 is SGHDT and CDR2 is YYEEEE in the germline V gene. J was trimmed by 4 bases and V by 4 bases; bases with no gene match: 4. The CDR3 DNA reads TGTGCCAGCAGCGGGACAGGGGAAAGCTATGGCTACACCTTC. It yields the protein CASSGTGESYGYTF. Using reference TRBV5-6 and TRBJ1-2 for the parts outside the CDR3, the full variable domain is DAGVTQSPTHLIKTRGQQVTLRCSPKSGHDTVSWYQQALGQGPQFIFQYYEEEERQRGNFPDRFSGHQFPNYSSELNVNALLLGDSALYLCASSGTGESYGYTFGSGTRLTVV.

For the CDR3, the DNA is TGTGCCAGCAGTAGGCCCGGGACGCGGGCTCCTGAGCAGTTCTTC. As protein: CASSRPGTRAPEQFF. The rearrangement links TRBV25-1 to TRBJ2-1, with D perhaps TRBD1 or TRBD2 (5 bases each). The germline V gene has CDR1 MGHDK and CDR2 SYGVNS. V lost 5 bases to trimming and J lost 9 bases, with 20 bases between them. CDR3 length: 15 residues.

The J gene is TRBJ1-2, the V gene TRBV5-5; 11 bases are a match to TRBD1. CDR1 and CDR2 from the germline V gene are SGHKS and YYEKEE (reference sequence). V lost 2 bases to trimming and J lost 1 base; unmatched junction nucleotides: 4. There are 16 residues in the CDR3. CDR3 nucleotide sequence: TGTGCCAGCAGCTTTTATGGGACAGGGGGTAACTATGGCTACACCTTC. Protein sequence: CASSFYGTGGNYGYTF. Using reference TRBV5-5 and TRBJ1-2 for the parts outside the CDR3, the full variable domain is DAGVTQSPTHLIKTRGQQVTLRCSPISGHKSVSWYQQVLGQGPQFIFQYYEKEERGRGNFPDRFSARQFPNYSSELNVNALLLGDSALYLCASSFYGTGGNYGYTFGSGTRLTVV.

The chain couples TRBV5-4 to TRBJ2-5, with D hard to call. Trimming cost V 2 bases and J 5 bases, with 13 bases left between them. Per germline, CDR1 SGHNT and CDR2 YYREEE (reference sequence). The CDR3 has 14 residues. As DNA, the CDR3 is TGTGCCAGCAGCTTCAATGGTCCCGGCGAGACCCAGTACTTC. Residues: CASSFNGPGETQYF.

This clone has just a few counts. The V and J genes are TRBV7-2 and TRBJ2-1; D perhaps matches TRBD2 (6 bases). This CDR3 comprises 16 residues. Germline V CDR1 and CDR2: SGHTA, FQGNSA. V dropped 3 bases and J dropped 0 bases, with 12 bases sitting between them. DNA of the CDR3: TGTGCCAGCAGCTTGGGCGGGGCGAGCTCCTACAATGAGCAGTTCTTC. Translation gives CASSLGGASSYNEQFF.

V is TRBV6-1 and J is TRBJ2-7; TRBD1 agrees at 9 bases. Germline trimming cut 8 bases from V and 3 bases from J; bases unmatched to any gene: 5. There are 13 residues in the CDR3. In germline, CDR1 is MNHNS, CDR2 SASEGT. CDR3 DNA: TGTGCCAGCGTCGGGACAGGGTACTACGAGCAGTACTTC. Encoded protein: CASVGTGYYEQYF.

V usage is TRBV25-1 and J usage is TRBJ1-1; D is perhaps TRBD1 (5 bases). V was clipped by 3 bases and J by 4 bases, with 9 bases between them. Germline assignment: CDR1 MGHDK and CDR2 SYGVNS. There are 13 residues in the CDR3. The CDR3 spells CASSDWGVTEAFF. CDR3 DNA: TGTGCCAGCAGTGATTGGGGGGTCACTGAAGCTTTCTTT.

The gene calls are TRBV28 and TRBJ2-1, with 9 bases identical to TRBD2. V dropped 4 bases and J dropped 3; count of bases not matched to a gene: 7. The CDR3 covers 16 residues. Looked up from germline, CDR1 is MDHEN and CDR2 is SYDVKM. CDR3 sequence: CASSSFSGSNYNEQFF. The CDR3 bases are TGTGCCAGCAGTTCCTTTAGCGGGAGCAACTACAATGAGCAGTTCTTC.

The chain employs TRBV10-3 and TRBJ1-5; D ambiguous. Trimming cost V 0 bases and J 3 bases, with 9 bases left between them. Germline-derived CDR1 and CDR2 are ENHRY and SYGVKD. The CDR3 length is 15 residues. In DNA, the CDR3 is TGTGCCATCAGTGAGTCGACGGATTACAATCAGCCCCAGCATTTT. Its protein is CAISESTDYNQPQHF.

The chain combines TRBV6-6 with TRBJ2-7; D is unclear. The CDR3 totals 11 residues. Germline V gene lookup returns CDR1 MNHNY and CDR2 SVGAGI (reference sequence). The V end lost 5 bases, the J end lost 2 bases, and 4 bases lay between the germline ends. The DNA for the CDR3 is TGTGCCAGCAGTGGCGCCTACGAGCAGTACGTC. Translating gives CASSGAYEQYV.

This sequence joins TRBV4-1 and TRBJ2-1, with 10 bases that match TRBD1. Germline assignment: CDR1 MGHRA and CDR2 YSYEKL. V gave up 5 bases and J gave up 7 bases; unmatched junction bases: 11. The CDR3 extends over 16 amino acids. CDR3 coding DNA: TGCGCCAGCAGCAGGCGACAGGGGGCGTTCGAGAATGAGCAGTTCTTC. Residues: CASSRRQGAFENEQFF.

The chain is built from TRBV5-4 and TRBJ2-7; 8 bases fit TRBD2. This CDR3 is built from 14 residues. In germline, CDR1 is SGHNT, CDR2 YYREEE (reference sequence). With 4 bases clipped from V and 5 bases from J, the junction kept 8 bases outside the gene matches. CDR3 residues: CASSRAGVEDEQYF. CDR3 nucleotide sequence: TGTGCCAGCAGCCGAGCGGGAGTCGAAGACGAGCAGTACTTC.

The chain combines TRBV28 with TRBJ1-3; TRBD1 is a possible D gene (5 bases). V was pared by 5 bases and J by 6 bases, with 11 bases between. Germline values: CDR1 MDHEN, CDR2 SYDVKM. The CDR3 totals 13 residues. The CDR3 loop reads CASSGQGANTIYF. In DNA, the CDR3 is TGTGCCAGCAGTGGCCAGGGAGCAAACACCATATATTTT. The full variable domain, with the rest looked up from reference TRBV28 and TRBJ1-3, is DVKVTQSSRYLVKRTGEKVFLECVQDMDHENMFWYRQDPGLGLRLIYFSYDVKMKEKGDIPEGYSVSREKKERFSLILESASTNQTSMYLCASSGQGANTIYFGEGSWLTVV.